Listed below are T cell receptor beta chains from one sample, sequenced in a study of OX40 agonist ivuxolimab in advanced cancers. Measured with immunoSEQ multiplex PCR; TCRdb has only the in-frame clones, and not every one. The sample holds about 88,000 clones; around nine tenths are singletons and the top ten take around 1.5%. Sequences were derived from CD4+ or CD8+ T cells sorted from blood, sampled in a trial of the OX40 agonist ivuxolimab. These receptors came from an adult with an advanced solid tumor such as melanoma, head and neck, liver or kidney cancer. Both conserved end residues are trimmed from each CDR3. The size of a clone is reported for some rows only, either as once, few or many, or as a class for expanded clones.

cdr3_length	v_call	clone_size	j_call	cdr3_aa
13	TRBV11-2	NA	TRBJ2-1	ASSSGQGSYNEQF
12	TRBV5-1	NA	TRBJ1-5	ASSRDSVDQPQH
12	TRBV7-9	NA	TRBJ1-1	ASSLGGGWAEAF
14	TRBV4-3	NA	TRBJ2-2	ASSQGTGVYTGELF
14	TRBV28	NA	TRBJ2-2	ASSPPGGVDTGELF
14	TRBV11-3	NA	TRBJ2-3	ASSLGAASGSDTQY
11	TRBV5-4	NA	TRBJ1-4	ASSQNQRAKLF
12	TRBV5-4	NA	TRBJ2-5	ASSQGGTQEAQY
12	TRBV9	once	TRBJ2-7	ASSVAAQGYEQY
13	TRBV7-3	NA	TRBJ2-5	ASSVAGGPQETQY
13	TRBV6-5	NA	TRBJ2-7	ASTPPTGDGYEQY
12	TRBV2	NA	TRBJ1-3	ASTVLLSGNTIY
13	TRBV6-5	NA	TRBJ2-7	ASSSIPTGDGEQY
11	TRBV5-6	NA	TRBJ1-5	ASSWGGTGPSY
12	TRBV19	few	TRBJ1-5	ASRRTGGNQPQH
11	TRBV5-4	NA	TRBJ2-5	ASSDPGALLQY
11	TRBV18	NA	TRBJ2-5	ASSQEGQETQY
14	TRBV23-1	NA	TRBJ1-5	ASSQWETDLNQPQH
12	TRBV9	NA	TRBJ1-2	ASTPGTAFYGYT
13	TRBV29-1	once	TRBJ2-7	SVEVPAGADYEQY
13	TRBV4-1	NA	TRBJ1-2	ASSPREGGERGYT
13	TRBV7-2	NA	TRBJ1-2	ASRHRRDTGYGYT
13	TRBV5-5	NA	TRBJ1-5	ASSNSGTRAQPQH
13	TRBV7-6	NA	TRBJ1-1	ASSYTGQGETEAF
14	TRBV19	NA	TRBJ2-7	ASSIGWRESSYEQY
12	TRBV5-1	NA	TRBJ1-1	ASSSGQVVNGAF
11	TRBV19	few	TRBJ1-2	ASSTYTIYGYT
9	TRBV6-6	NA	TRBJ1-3	ASSLGNTIY
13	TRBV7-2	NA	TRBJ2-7	ASSSRTGLTYEQY
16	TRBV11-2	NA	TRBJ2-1	ASSSLPGLAGVGNEQF
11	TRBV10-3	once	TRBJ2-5	AISGGDQETQY